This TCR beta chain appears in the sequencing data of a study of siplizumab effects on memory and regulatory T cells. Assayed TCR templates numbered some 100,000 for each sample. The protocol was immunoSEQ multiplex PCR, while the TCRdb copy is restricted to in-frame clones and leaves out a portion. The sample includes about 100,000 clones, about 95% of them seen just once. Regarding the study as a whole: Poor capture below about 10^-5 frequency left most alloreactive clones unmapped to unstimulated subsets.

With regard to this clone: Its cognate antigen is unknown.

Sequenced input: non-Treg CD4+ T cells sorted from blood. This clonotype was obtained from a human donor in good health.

In DNA form, the CDR3 reads TGCGCCAGCAGCCTAGGGACAGGGAGGCGTGAGCAGTTCTTC. Protein sequence: CASSLGTGRREQFF. The chain uses TRBV5-1 and TRBJ2-1; 9 nucleotides line up with TRBD1. Germline values: CDR1 SGHRS, CDR2 YFSETQ. The CDR3 sequence is 14 residues long. V was pared by 4 bases and J by 9 bases, with 8 bases of the junction left unmatched.